The 24 T cell receptor beta chains given below trace back to one sample, sequenced in a study of cytomegalovirus exposure and HLA in healthy donors. Primers for the PCR totalled 60 Vbeta and 13 Jbeta. The table came from immunoSEQ multiplex PCR; TCRdb's copy has only in-frame clones and leaves some out. The data hold approximately 140,000 clones, with around 65% observed a single time. Sequenced: PBMCs. All receptors come from a woman in her fifties or sixties in good health and CMV-seronegative.

The CDR3 DNA is TGTGCCAGCAGCAGAGCCGGGACTAGCGGGAGGGCCTCCTACGAGCAGTACTTC. Translation gives CASSRAGTSGRASYEQYF. The rearrangement joins TRBV2 to TRBJ2-5, with TRBD2 identical over 16 bases. Judging by the DNA end, TRBJ2-7 fits better; the J call may be wrong. The CDR3 has 18 residues. Per the germline V gene, CDR1 is SNHLY and CDR2 is FYNNEI.

This chain links TRBV7-9 with TRBJ1-6; weak D call: TRBD1 (5 bases). Looked up from germline, CDR1 is SEHNR and CDR2 is FQNEAQ (reference sequence). Trimming pared 5 bases from V and 4 bases from J, leaving 12 bases between. The CDR3 is 15 residues long. In nucleotides, the CDR3 is TGTGCCAGCAGCCTTATCACAGGATATAATTCACCCCTCCACTTT. Residues: CASSLITGYNSPLHF.

This rearrangement joins TRBV6-5 to TRBJ2-2; 8 nucleotides match TRBD1. This CDR3 contains 15 residues. Germline V gene lookup returns CDR1 MNHEY and CDR2 SVGAGI. With V trimmed by 4 bases and J by 5 bases, 6 bases remained unmatched. CDR3 sequence: CASSSGQGRTGELFF. In DNA, the CDR3 is TGTGCCAGCAGTTCTGGACAGGGCCGGACCGGGGAGCTGTTTTTT.

This clone was picked up a small number of times. The CDR3 bases are TGTGCCAGCAGTGTCGTACGGGCCTACGAGCAGTACTTC. Translated: CASSVVRAYEQYF. This sequence joins TRBV2 and TRBJ2-7; D not certain. CDR3 length equals 13 residues. The ends were cut back, 4 bases at V and 2 bases at J, with 9 bases in the middle. Germline loops: CDR1 SNHLY, CDR2 FYNNEI.

This clone was found a few times. This rearrangement joins TRBV7-6 to TRBJ2-1, with 8 nucleotides matching TRBD2. Germline V gene sequence: CDR1 SGHVS, CDR2 FNYEAQ. V trimming: 5 bases; J trimming: 6 bases; junction bases outside the gene matches: 3. The CDR3 is made up of 13 amino acids. CDR3 sequence reads: CASSPGTSNEQFF. The CDR3 nucleotides are TGTGCCAGCAGCCCCGGGACTAGCAATGAGCAGTTCTTC.

The V call is TRBV5-4, the J call TRBJ2-1, with D tentatively TRBD1 (8 bases). The CDR3 is 15 amino acids. Trimming took off 4 bases at V and 4 bases at J, with 15 bases between the two ends. Germline values: CDR1 SGHNT, CDR2 YYREEE (reference sequence). The chain's CDR3 is CASSREQGGYNEQFF. DNA of the CDR3: TGTGCCAGCAGCCGAGAACAGGGGGGGTACAATGAGCAGTTCTTC.

This clone was recorded once. CDR3 nucleotides: TGCAGTGCTAGAGATCTCTATGGCTACACCTTC. Translating it yields CSARDLYGYTF. The V call is TRBV20-1, the J call TRBJ1-2; D gene unclear. V shed 0 bases and J shed 4 bases, with 3 bases lying between them. The CDR3 spans 11 residues. CDR1 is DFQATT, CDR2 SNEGSKA, per germline (reference sequence).

The chain uses TRBV6-1 and TRBJ2-3; 10 nucleotides line up with TRBD2. The CDR3 sequence is 16 residues long. In germline, CDR1 is MNHNS, CDR2 SASEGT. Trimming removed 2 bases from V and 5 bases from J; junction bases left unmatched: 7. This chain's CDR3 is CASSEPSGGAVDTQYF. In DNA, the CDR3 is TGTGCCAGCAGTGAACCGAGCGGGGGGGCCGTAGATACGCAGTATTTT.

J is TRBJ2-3 and V is TRBV7-6, with D maybe TRBD2 (6 bases). The CDR3 contains 16 residues. CDR1 SGHVS and CDR2 FNYEAQ come from the germline V gene. V was cut by 5 bases and J by 0 bases, with 15 bases left in between. In DNA, the CDR3 is TGTGCCAGCAGCCCTCGCCTAGCGCAGAGCACAGATACGCAGTATTTT. It codes for CASSPRLAQSTDTQYF.

V usage is TRBV5-6 and J usage is TRBJ2-5, with TRBD2 matching over 9 bases. The end of the DNA is better explained by TRBJ2-7, so the J call may be wrong. This CDR3 is built from 17 residues. Per the germline V gene, CDR1 is SGHDT and CDR2 is YYEEEE. This chain's CDR3 is CASSRSLLAGPSYEQYF. As DNA, the CDR3 is TGTGCCAGCAGCCGATCCCTTCTAGCGGGACCTTCCTACGAGCAGTACTTC.

About this clone itself: This specimen includes other DNA sequences encoding the same CDR3. The J gene is TRBJ2-1, the V gene TRBV6-5; 9 bases align to TRBD2. Trimming at V came to 4 bases and at J to 4 bases, leaving 5 bases not matched to a gene. Germline V lookup: CDR1 MNHEY, CDR2 SVGAGI. This CDR3 spans 15 amino acids. Here the CDR3 reads CASSLRLAGYNEQFF. CDR3 DNA sequence: TGTGCCAGCAGTTTACGGCTAGCGGGATACAATGAGCAGTTCTTC.

The chain combines TRBV2 with TRBJ2-5; 7 bases are a match to TRBD1. The V segment lost 4 bases and the J segment 1 base; nucleotides outside the gene matches: 6. The CDR3 has 15 amino acids. CDR1 is SNHLY and CDR2 is FYNNEI in the germline V gene. The CDR3 coding sequence is TGTGCCAGCAGTGGGCAGGGGGAAAGCCAAGAGACCCAGTACTTC. Its translation: CASSGQGESQETQYF.

This clone was seen a handful of times. The chain uses TRBV5-1 and TRBJ2-5, with 10 positions matching TRBD2. The CDR3 runs 16 residues. Unmatched junction bases numbered 6, after V lost 0 bases and J lost 4 bases. Germline V gene lookup returns CDR1 SGHRS and CDR2 YFSETQ. CDR3 sequence (DNA): TGCGCCAGCAGCTTGGCCAGCGGGGGGGCCTCAGAGACCCAGTACTTC. It codes for CASSLASGGASETQYF.

The chain employs TRBV5-1 and TRBJ1-1; 11 nucleotides line up with TRBD1. Trimming at V came to 0 bases and at J to 0 bases, leaving 13 bases not matched to a gene. CDR1 and CDR2 from the germline V gene are SGHRS and YFSETQ. The CDR3 totals 20 residues. The CDR3: CASSLGTGGVSRTLNTEAFF. DNA for the CDR3: TGCGCCAGCAGCTTGGGGACAGGGGGCGTATCCCGAACCTTGAACACTGAAGCTTTCTTT.

The V and J genes are TRBV6-6 and TRBJ2-7; the D gene is possibly TRBD2 (6 bases). The CDR3 is 14 residues long. Deletions cut 2 bases from V and 1 base from J, with 9 bases between. CDR1 and CDR2 from the germline V gene are MNHNY and SVGAGI (reference sequence). This chain's CDR3 is CASSYVGRSYEQYF. In nucleotides, the CDR3 is TGTGCCAGCAGTTACGTAGGGAGGTCCTACGAGCAGTACTTC.

V and J are TRBV5-4 and TRBJ1-2; D is perhaps TRBD1 (6 bases). Germline V CDR1 and CDR2: SGHNT, YYREEE (reference sequence). Between the trimmed V and J ends, which lost 1 base and 3 bases, there was a span of 16 bases. This CDR3 is built from 16 residues. CDR3 coding DNA: TGTGCCAGCAGCTTGATTGGCAGGGGCAGCCACTATGGCTACACCTTC. The encoded protein is CASSLIGRGSHYGYTF.

The rearrangement links TRBV7-2 to TRBJ2-3, with 15 bases fitting TRBD2. The germline V gene has CDR1 SGHTA and CDR2 FQGNSA. This CDR3 has 17 amino acids. Trimming cost V 5 bases and J 1 base; bases outside gene matches: 4. The CDR3 region has the DNA TGTGCCAGCAGCCCGGGACTAGCGGGGGGAGGCACAGATACGCAGTATTTT. Encoded protein: CASSPGLAGGGTDTQYF. Complete variable domain (other parts from reference TRBV7-2 and TRBJ2-3): GAGVSQSPSNKVTEKGKDVELRCDPISGHTALYWYRQSLGQGLEFLIYFQGNSAPDKSGLPSDRFSAERTGGSVSTLTIQRTQQEDSAVYLCASSPGLAGGGTDTQYFGPGTRLTVL.

This clone turned up a few times. This chain uses TRBV14 with TRBJ2-3; D is unclear. Germline V lookup: CDR1 SGHDN, CDR2 FVKESK. V shed 3 bases and J shed 2 bases, with 9 bases lying between them. This CDR3 has 14 residues. For the CDR3, the DNA is TGTGCCAGCAGCCAGGGCTTACCCACAGATACGCAGTATTTT. Its translation: CASSQGLPTDTQYF.

The chain carries TRBV29-1 and TRBJ2-1; 14 bases match TRBD2. The V segment lost 7 bases and the J segment 7 bases; nucleotides outside the gene matches: 6. The germline V gene has CDR1 SQVTM and CDR2 ANQGSEA. The CDR3 totals 14 residues. CDR3 nucleotide sequence: TGCAGCGCCTCGACTAGCGGGAGGGGAAATGAGCAGTTCTTC. Amino acids: CSASTSGRGNEQFF.

CDR3 in DNA: TGTGCCAGCAGCTTGTGGACCGGGGTGGGCTACGAGCAGTACTTC. Its translation is CASSLWTGVGYEQYF. The chain recombines TRBV5-8 with TRBJ2-7, with D maybe TRBD2 (5 bases). The CDR3 totals 15 residues. The germline V and J ends were trimmed by 1 base and 3 bases, with 14 bases remaining between them. Germline lookup yields CDR1 SGHTS and CDR2 YDEGEE.

This chain joins TRBV5-4 and TRBJ2-7; 7 bases fit TRBD1. This CDR3 is built from 15 residues. CDR1 is SGHNT and CDR2 is YYREEE in the germline V gene (reference sequence). Unmatched junction bases numbered 15, after V lost 6 bases and J lost 6 bases. The CDR3 is CASTTLGQAPSEQYF. CDR3 coding DNA: TGTGCCAGCACCACCCTTGGACAGGCCCCCTCCGAGCAGTACTTC.

V gene TRBV9 combines with J gene TRBJ2-2; 10 positions match TRBD2. The CDR3 runs to 15 residues. After removal of 4 bases from V and 6 bases from J, the junction contained 6 bases not matched to a gene. The V gene's germline CDR1 is SGDLS and CDR2 YYNGEE. Here the CDR3 reads CASSQRGGPAGELFF. CDR3 nucleotides: TGTGCCAGCAGCCAGCGGGGGGGCCCGGCCGGGGAGCTGTTTTTT.

The table lists this clone with a few counts. The genes are TRBV15 and TRBJ1-5; TRBD1 matches 9 bases. Germline assignment: CDR1 LNHNV and CDR2 YYDKDF (reference sequence). V lost 3 bases and J lost 0; bases outside the gene matches: 12. The CDR3 is made up of 19 amino acids. The CDR3 spells CATSRGQGLGGYSNQPQHF. The DNA of the CDR3 is TGTGCCACCAGCAGGGGACAGGGCCTTGGGGGGTATAGCAATCAGCCCCAGCATTTT.

This chain joins TRBV19 and TRBJ1-2; D might be TRBD1 (6 bases). The CDR3 covers 15 residues. Trimming shortened V by 3 bases and J by 4 bases, and 15 bases separated the two germline ends. Germline loops: CDR1 LNHDA, CDR2 SQIVND (reference sequence). The CDR3 loop reads CASSIETGGVYGYTF. CDR3 DNA sequence: TGTGCCAGTAGTATTGAGACAGGAGGTGTCTATGGCTACACCTTC. The full variable domain, completed using reference TRBV19 and TRBJ1-2, is DGGITQSPKYLFRKEGQNVTLSCEQNLNHDAMYWYRQDPGQGLRLIYYSQIVNDFQKGDIAEGYSVSREKKESFPLTVTSAQKNPTAFYLCASSIETGGVYGYTFGSGTRLTVV.